This TCR beta chain was sequenced for a study of post-analysis software for immune sequencing data. Germline CDR1 KGHSH, CDR2 LQKENI. The CDR3 length is 16 residues. V shed 6 bases and J shed 5 bases, with 20 bases lying between them. On this clonotype itself: Its cognate antigen is unknown.

Unique molecular identifiers featured in each of the TCR beta cDNA libraries. TCRdb re-called the PCR reads through MiXCR, storing one row per CDR3 protein. The sample has about 200,000 distinct CDR3 sequences; 25% to 30% are singletons. The study, taken as a whole, reports: Patients used about 5 TRBV segments, including TRBV5-6, TRBV5-1 and TRBV20-1, more often than controls. Same-batch preparations were strongly co-clustered by F measure.

The V and J genes are TRBV18 and TRBJ2-1, with no clear D. This clonotype was obtained from a girl aged 2-17 years with multiple sclerosis. Input material: blood. CDR3 coding DNA: TGTGCCAGCTCCCCGTTCCAGCCGACGACTGACAATGAGCAGTTCTTC. It codes for CASSPFQPTTDNEQFF.